The source of this T cell receptor beta chain is a study of CD8 T cells in ankylosing spondylitis. This clonotype was seen a few times. The antigen remains undetermined. Via MiXCR, TCRdb re-called the 5' RACE reads, giving one row per CDR3 protein. The sample has 200,000 to 250,000 distinct CDR3 sequences, roughly 18% seen once. Trimming left V 1 base short and J 2 bases short, with 8 bases between. This CDR3 contains 14 residues. Study-level points and caveats: Characteristic of ankylosing spondylitis blood, it appeared, was a TCR beta motif comprising several highly homologous variants. There was reportedly significant enrichment of clones that were disease-linked in matched ankylosing spondylitis synovial fluid.

The material sequenced was blood, either unsorted or a sorted T cell fraction (not recorded which). The sequence was collected from a male donor with ankylosing spondylitis. This rearrangement joins TRBV12-3 or TRBV12-4 to TRBJ1-1; D not certain. CDR3 in DNA: TGTGCCAGCAGTTTAGTGACAACTAACACTGAAGCTTTCTTT. Its translation is CASSLVTTNTEAFF.